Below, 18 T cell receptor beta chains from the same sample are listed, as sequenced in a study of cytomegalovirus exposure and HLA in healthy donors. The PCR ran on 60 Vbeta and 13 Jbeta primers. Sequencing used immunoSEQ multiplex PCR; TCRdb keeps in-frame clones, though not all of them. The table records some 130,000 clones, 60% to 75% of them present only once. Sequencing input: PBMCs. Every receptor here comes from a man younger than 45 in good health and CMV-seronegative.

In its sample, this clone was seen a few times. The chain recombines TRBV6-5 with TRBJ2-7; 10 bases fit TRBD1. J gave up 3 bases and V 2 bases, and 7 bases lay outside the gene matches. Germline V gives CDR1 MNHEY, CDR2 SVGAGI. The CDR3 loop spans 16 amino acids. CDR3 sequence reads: CASSYGDGQGVYEQYF. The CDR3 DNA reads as TGTGCCAGCAGTTACGGGGACGGACAGGGGGTCTACGAGCAGTACTTC.

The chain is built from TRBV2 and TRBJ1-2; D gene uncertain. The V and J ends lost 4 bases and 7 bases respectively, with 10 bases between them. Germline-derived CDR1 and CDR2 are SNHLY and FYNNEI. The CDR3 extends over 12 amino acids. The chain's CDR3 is CASSGEFSGYTF. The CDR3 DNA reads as TGTGCCAGCAGTGGGGAGTTCAGTGGCTACACCTTC.

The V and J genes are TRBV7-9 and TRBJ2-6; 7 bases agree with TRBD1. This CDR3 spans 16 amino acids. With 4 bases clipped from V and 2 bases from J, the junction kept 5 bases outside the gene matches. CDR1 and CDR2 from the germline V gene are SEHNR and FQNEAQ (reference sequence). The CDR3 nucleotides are TGTGCCAGCAGCTCAGGGCAGGGGGCTGGGGCCAACGTCCTGACTTTC. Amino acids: CASSSGQGAGANVLTF.

CDR3 region: CASSQGTSALSYEQYF. As DNA, the CDR3 is TGCGCCAGCAGCCAAGGGACTAGCGCCCTCTCCTACGAGCAGTACTTC. The gene calls are TRBV4-1 and TRBJ2-7; 9 positions agree with TRBD2. The length of the CDR3 is 16 residues. V was pared by 1 base and J by 0 bases, with 4 bases of the junction left unmatched. Germline V gene lookup returns CDR1 MGHRA and CDR2 YSYEKL.

The CDR3 region is CASSLSLRRVNTEAFF. The CDR3, as DNA: TGTGCCAGCAGTCTATCCCTGAGGAGGGTGAACACTGAAGCTTTCTTT. The V gene is TRBV28, the J gene TRBJ1-1; no reliable D call. The CDR3 has 16 residues. In germline, CDR1 is MDHEN, CDR2 SYDVKM. Trimming took off 5 bases at V and 0 bases at J, with 16 bases between the two ends.

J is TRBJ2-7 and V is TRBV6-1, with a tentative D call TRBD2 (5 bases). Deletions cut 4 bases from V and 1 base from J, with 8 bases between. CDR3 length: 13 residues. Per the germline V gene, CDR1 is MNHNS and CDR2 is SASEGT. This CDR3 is CASSVEVSYEQYF. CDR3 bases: TGTGCCAGCAGTGTGGAGGTTTCCTACGAGCAGTACTTC.

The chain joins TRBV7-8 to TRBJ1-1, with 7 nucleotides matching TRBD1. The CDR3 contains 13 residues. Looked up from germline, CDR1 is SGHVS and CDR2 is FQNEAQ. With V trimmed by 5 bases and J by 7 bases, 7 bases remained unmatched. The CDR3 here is CASSPRRTGEAFF. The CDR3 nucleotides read TGTGCCAGCAGCCCCAGAAGGACAGGTGAAGCTTTCTTT.

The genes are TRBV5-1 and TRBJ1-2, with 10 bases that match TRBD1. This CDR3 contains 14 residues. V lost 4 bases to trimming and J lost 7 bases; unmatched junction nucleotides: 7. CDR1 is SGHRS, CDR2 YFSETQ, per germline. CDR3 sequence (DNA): TGCGCCAGCAGCATGACAGGGGGCGATTCTGGCTACACCTTC. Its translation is CASSMTGGDSGYTF. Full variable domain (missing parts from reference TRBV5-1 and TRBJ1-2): KAGVTQTPRYLIKTRGQQVTLSCSPISGHRSVSWYQQTPGQGLQFLFEYFSETQRNKGNFPGRFSGRQFSNSRSEMNVSTLELGDSALYLCASSMTGGDSGYTFGSGTRLTVV.

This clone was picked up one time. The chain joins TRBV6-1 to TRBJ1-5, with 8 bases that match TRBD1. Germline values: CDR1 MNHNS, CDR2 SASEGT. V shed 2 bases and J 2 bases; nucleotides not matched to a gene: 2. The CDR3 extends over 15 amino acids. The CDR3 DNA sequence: TGTGCCAGCAGTGAACAGGGGGCCGGCAATCAGCCCCAGCATTTT. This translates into CASSEQGAGNQPQHF.

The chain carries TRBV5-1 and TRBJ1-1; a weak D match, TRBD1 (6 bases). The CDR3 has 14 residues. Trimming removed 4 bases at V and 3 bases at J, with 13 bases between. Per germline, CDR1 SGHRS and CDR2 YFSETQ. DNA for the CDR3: TGCGCCAGCAGCATGACAGGTTCGGACACTGAAGCTTTCTTT. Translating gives CASSMTGSDTEAFF.

The CDR3 loop reads CASSLGQGAHDGYTF. As DNA, the CDR3 is TGTGCCAGCAGCTTAGGGCAGGGGGCTCACGATGGCTACACCTTC. This chain uses TRBV7-8 with TRBJ1-2, with 8 positions matching TRBD1. Germline CDR1 SGHVS, CDR2 FQNEAQ. With V trimmed by 1 base and J by 6 bases, 7 bases remained unmatched. This CDR3 has 15 amino acids.

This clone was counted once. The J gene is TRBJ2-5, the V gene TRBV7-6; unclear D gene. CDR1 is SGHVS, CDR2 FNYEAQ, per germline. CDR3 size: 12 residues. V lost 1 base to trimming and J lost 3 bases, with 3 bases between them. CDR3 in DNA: TGTGCCAGCAGCTTAGTCGAAGAGACCCAGTACTTC. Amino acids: CASSLVEETQYF.

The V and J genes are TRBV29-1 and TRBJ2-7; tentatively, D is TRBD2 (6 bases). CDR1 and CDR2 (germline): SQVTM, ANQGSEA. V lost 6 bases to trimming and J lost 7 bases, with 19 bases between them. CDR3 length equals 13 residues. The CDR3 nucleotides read TGCAGCGTCCTAACGGGACTTGTTTTGGAGCAGTACTTC. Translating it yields CSVLTGLVLEQYF.

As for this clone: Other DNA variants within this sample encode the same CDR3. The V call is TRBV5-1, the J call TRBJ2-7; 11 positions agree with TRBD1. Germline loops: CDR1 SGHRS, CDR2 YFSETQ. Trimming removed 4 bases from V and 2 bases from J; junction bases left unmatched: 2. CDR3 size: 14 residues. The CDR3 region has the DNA TGCGCCAGCAGCGCGGGACAGGGGGCCTACGAGCAGTACTTC. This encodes CASSAGQGAYEQYF. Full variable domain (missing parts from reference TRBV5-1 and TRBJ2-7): KAGVTQTPRYLIKTRGQQVTLSCSPISGHRSVSWYQQTPGQGLQFLFEYFSETQRNKGNFPGRFSGRQFSNSRSEMNVSTLELGDSALYLCASSAGQGAYEQYFGPGTRLTVT.

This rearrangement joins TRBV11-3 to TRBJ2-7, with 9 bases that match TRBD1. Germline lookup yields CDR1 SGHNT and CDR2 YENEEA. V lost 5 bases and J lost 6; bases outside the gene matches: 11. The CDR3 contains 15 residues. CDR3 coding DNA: TGTGCCAGCAGCCACGGGACAGGGCGCACCATCGAGCAGTACTTC. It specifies CASSHGTGRTIEQYF.

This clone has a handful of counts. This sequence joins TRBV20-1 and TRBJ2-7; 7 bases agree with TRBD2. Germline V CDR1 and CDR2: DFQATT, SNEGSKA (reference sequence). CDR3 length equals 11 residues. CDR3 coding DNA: TGCAGCGCTGGGGAGGGCTACGAGCAGTACTTC. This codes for CSAGEGYEQYF.

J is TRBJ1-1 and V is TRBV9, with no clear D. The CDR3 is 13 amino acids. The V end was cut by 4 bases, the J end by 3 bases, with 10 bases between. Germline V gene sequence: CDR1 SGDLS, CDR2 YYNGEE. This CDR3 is CASSFDRDTEAFF. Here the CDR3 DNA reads TGTGCCAGCAGCTTCGACCGGGACACTGAAGCTTTCTTT.

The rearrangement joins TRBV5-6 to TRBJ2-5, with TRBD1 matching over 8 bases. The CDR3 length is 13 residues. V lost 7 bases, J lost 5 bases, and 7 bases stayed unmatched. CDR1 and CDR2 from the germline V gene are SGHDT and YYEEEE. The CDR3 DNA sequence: TGTGCCAGCGTTAACAGGGGGACGGAGACCCAGTACTTC. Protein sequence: CASVNRGTETQYF.